The sequence of this T cell receptor (beta chain) was determined in a study of T cell responses to AZD1222 COVID-19 vaccine. In regard to this clone: Its specificity is not known.

Study-wide results and caveats: White British donors predominated, females outnumbered males, and clonal diversity was possibly underestimated. Baseline seropositives among AZD1222 recipients totaled only 6 or 7.

The germline gives CDR1 SGHDN, CDR2 FVKESK. The ends were cut back, 3 bases at V and 5 bases at J, with 16 bases in the middle. The CDR3 covers 16 residues. Some clones are missing from TCRdb's copy, which holds only in-frame ones; the method was immunoSEQ multiplex PCR. There are some 180,000 clones in the sample; roughly 92% occur only once, and about 10% lies in the top ten. This chain joins TRBV14 and TRBJ1-4; a possible D gene is TRBD1 (5 bases). The receptor comes from an adult in good health. This sample comprised peripheral blood, obtained on day 0 of AZD1222 vaccination. CDR3 in DNA: TGTGCCAGCAGCCATGCCAAGGGACGGCTGAATGAAAAACTGTTTTTT. It yields the protein CASSHAKGRLNEKLFF.